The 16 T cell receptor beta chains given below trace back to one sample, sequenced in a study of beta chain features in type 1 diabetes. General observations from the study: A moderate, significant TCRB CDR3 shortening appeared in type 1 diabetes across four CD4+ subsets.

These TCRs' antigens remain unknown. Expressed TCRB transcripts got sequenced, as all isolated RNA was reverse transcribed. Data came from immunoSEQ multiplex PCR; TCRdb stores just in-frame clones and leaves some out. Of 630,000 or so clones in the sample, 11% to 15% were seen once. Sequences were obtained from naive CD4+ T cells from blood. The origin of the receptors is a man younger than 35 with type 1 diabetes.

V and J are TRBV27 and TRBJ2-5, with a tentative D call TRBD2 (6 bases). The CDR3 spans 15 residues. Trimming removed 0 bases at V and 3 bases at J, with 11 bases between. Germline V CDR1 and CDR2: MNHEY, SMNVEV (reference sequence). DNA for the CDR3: TGTGCCAGCAGTTTATCCCTAGCGCAGAAAGAGACCCAGTACTTC. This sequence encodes CASSLSLAQKETQYF.

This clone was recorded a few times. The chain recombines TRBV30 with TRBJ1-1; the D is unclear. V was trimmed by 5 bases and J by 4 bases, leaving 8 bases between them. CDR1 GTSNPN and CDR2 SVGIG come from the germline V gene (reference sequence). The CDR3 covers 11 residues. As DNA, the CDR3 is TGTGCCTGGGGTTATTCCACTGAAGCTTTCTTT. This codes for CAWGYSTEAFF.

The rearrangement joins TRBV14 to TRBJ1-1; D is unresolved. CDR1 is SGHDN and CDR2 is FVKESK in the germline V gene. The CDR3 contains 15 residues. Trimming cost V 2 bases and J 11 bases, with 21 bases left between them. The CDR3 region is CASSQIYRGPTRAFF. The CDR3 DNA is TGTGCCAGCAGCCAAATTTATAGAGGACCCACCCGGGCTTTCTTT. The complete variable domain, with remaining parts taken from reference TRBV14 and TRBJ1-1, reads EAGVTQFPSHSVIEKGQTVTLRCDPISGHDNLYWYRRVMGKEIKFLLHFVKESKQDESGMPNNRFLAERTGGTYSTLKVQPAELEDSGVYFCASSQIYRGPTRAFFGQGTRLTVV.

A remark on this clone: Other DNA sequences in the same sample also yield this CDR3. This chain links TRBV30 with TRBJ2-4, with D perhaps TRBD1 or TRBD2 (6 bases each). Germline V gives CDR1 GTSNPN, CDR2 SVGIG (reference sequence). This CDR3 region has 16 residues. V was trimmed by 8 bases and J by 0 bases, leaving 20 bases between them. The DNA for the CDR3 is TGTGCCGGGAAGGGGGTTCGGGGGCTAGCCAAAAACATTCAGTACTTC. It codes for CAGKGVRGLAKNIQYF.

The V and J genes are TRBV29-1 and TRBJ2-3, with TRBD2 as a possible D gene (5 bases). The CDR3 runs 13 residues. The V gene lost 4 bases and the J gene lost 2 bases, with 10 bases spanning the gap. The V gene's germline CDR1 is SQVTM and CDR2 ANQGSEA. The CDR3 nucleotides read TGCAGCGTTGTAGCGCGTTTCACAGATACGCAGTATTTT. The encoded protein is CSVVARFTDTQYF.

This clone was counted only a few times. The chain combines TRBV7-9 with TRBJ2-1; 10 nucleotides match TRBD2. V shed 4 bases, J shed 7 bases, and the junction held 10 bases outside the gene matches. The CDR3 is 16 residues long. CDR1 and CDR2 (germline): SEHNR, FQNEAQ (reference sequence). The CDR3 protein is CASSSPPGLAVNEQFF. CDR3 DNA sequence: TGTGCCAGCAGCTCCCCCCCAGGACTAGCGGTTAATGAGCAGTTCTTC.

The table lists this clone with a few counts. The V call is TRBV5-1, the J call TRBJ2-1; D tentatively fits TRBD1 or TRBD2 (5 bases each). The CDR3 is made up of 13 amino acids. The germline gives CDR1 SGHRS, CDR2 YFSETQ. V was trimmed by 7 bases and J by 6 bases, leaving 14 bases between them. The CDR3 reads CASSGRTGNEQFF. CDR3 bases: TGCGCCAGCTCGGGACGGACTGGCAATGAGCAGTTCTTC. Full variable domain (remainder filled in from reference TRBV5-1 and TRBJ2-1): KAGVTQTPRYLIKTRGQQVTLSCSPISGHRSVSWYQQTPGQGLQFLFEYFSETQRNKGNFPGRFSGRQFSNSRSEMNVSTLELGDSALYLCASSGRTGNEQFFGPGTRLTVL.

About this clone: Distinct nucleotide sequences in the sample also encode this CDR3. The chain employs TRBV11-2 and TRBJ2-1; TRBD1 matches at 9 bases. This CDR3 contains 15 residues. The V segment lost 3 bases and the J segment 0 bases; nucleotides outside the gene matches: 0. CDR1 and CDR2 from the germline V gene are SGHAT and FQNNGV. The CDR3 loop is CASSLGQGSYNEQFF. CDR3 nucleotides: TGTGCCAGCAGCTTGGGACAGGGCTCCTACAATGAGCAGTTCTTC.

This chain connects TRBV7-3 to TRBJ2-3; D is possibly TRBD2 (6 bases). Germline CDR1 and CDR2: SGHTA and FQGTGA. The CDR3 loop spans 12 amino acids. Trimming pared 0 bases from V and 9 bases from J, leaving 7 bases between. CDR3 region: CASSLTGGTQYF. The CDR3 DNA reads TGTGCCAGCAGCTTAACTGGGGGGACGCAGTATTTT.

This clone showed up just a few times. This CDR3 is CASSLGFNEQFF. The CDR3 coding sequence is TGTGCCAGCAGCTTGGGGTTCAATGAGCAGTTCTTC. The rearrangement links TRBV7-3 to TRBJ2-1; no definite D call. CDR3 size: 12 residues. In germline, CDR1 is SGHTA, CDR2 FQGTGA. Trimming cost V 3 bases and J 6 bases, with 6 bases left between them.

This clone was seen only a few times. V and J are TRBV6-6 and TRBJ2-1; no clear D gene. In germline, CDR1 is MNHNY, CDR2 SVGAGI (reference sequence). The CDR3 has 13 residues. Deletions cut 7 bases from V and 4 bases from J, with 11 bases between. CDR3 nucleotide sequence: TGTGCCAGCACGGCAGACGAATACAATGAGCAGTTCTTC. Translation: CASTADEYNEQFF.

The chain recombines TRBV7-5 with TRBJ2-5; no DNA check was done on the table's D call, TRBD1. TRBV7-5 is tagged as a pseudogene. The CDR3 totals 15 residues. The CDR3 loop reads CARSFRQALWETQYF. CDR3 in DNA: TGTGCCAGAAGCTTTCGACAGGCCCTTTGGGAGACCCAGTACTTC.

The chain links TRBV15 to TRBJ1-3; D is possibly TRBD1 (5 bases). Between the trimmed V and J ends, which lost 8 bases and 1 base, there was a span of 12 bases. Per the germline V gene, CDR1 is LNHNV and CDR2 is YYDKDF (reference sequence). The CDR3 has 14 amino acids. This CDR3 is CATGLGGSGNTIYF. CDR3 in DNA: TGTGCCACCGGGCTCGGGGGGTCTGGAAACACCATATATTTT.

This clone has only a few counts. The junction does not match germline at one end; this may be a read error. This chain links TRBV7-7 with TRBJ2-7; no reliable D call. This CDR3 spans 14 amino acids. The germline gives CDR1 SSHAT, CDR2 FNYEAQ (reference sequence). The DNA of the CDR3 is TGTGCTAGCAGCCCGCTCACCTCCAGCTACGAGCAGTACTTC. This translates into CASSPLTSSYEQYF.

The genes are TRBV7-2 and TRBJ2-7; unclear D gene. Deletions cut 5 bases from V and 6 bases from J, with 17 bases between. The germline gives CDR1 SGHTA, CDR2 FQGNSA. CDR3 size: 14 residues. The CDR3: CASSRLPSVSEQYF. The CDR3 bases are TGTGCCAGCAGCCGCTTGCCTAGTGTCAGCGAGCAGTACTTC.

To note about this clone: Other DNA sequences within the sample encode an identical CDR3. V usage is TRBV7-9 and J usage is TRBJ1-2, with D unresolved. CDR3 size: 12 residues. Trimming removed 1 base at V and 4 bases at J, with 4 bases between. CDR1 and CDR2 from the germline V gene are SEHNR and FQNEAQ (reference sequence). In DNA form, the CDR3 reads TGTGCCAGCAGCTTAGAGGGCTATGGCTACACCTTC. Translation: CASSLEGYGYTF.